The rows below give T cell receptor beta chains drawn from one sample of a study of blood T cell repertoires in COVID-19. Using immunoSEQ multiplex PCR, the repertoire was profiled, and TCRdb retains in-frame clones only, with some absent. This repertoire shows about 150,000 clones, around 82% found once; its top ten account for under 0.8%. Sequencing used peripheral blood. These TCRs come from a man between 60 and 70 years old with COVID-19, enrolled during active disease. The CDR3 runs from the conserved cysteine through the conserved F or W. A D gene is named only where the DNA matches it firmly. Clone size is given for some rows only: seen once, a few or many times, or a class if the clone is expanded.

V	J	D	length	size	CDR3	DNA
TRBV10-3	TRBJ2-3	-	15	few	CAISESGQATDTQYF	TGTGCCATCAGTGAGTCGGGCCAGGCCACAGATACGCAGTATTTT
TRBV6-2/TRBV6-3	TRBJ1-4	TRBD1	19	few	CASSYRVGTVSTGNEKLFF	TGTGCCAGCAGTTACAGAGTTGGGACAGTTTCGACTGGGAATGAAAAACTGTTTTTT
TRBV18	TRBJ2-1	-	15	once	CASSEAAGSYNEQFF	TGTGCCAGCTCAGAGGCCGCCGGCTCCTACAATGAGCAGTTCTTC
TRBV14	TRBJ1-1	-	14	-	CASSQDDGGRKAFF	TGTGCCAGCAGCCAAGACGACGGGGGTAGGAAAGCTTTCTTT
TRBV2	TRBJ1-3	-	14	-	CASSEQFSGNTIYF	TGTGCCAGCAGTGAACAGTTCTCTGGAAACACCATATATTTT
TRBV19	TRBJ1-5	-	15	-	CASIGQGDGNQPQHF	TGTGCCAGTATAGGTCAGGGTGATGGCAATCAGCCCCAGCATTTT
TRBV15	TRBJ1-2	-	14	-	CATSRAGINYGYTF	TGTGCCACCAGCAGAGCAGGGATTAACTATGGCTACACCTTC
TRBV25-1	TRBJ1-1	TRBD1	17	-	CASRAARDRGGFAEAFF	TGTGCCAGCAGGGCGGCCAGGGACAGGGGCGGGTTCGCTGAAGCTTTCTTT
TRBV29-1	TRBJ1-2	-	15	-	CSVEAGVTGTYGYTF	TGCAGCGTTGAAGCTGGGGTTACAGGCACCTATGGCTACACCTTC
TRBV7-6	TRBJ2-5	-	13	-	CASSSDIGETQYF	TGTGCCAGCAGCTCCGACATCGGAGAGACCCAGTACTTC
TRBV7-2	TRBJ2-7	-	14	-	CASSLSPGSYEQYF	TGTGCCAGCAGCTTATCCCCCGGTTCCTACGAGCAGTACTTC
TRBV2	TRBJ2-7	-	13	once	CASGWIASGEQYF	TGTGCCAGCGGGTGGATCGCCTCGGGCGAGCAGTACTTC
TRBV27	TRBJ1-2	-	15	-	CASSFSGRGMYGYTF	TGTGCCAGCAGTTTTTCAGGGAGGGGTATGTATGGCTACACCTTC
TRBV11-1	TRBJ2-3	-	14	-	CASSRGVVADTQYF	TGTGCCAGCAGCCGCGGGGTGGTCGCAGATACGCAGTATTTT
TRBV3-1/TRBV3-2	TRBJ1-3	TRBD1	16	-	CASSRARQGRRNTIYF	TGTGCCAGCAGCCGGGCCCGACAGGGGAGAAGAAACACCATATATTTT
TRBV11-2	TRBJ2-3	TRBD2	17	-	CASSLGLAGEPRDTQYF	TGTGCCAGCAGCTTAGGACTAGCGGGGGAACCGAGGGATACGCAGTATTTT
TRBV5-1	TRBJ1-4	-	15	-	CASSLDAGDSEKLFF	TGCGCCAGCAGCTTGGATGCAGGGGATAGTGAAAAACTGTTTTTT
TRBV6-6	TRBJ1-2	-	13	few	CASRNGANYGYTF	TGTGCCAGCAGGAACGGGGCTAACTATGGCTACACCTTC
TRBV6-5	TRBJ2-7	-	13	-	CASKSSLSYEQYF	TGTGCCAGCAAATCTAGTCTCTCCTACGAGCAGTACTTC
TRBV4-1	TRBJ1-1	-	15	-	CASSQDLIPSTEAFF	TGCGCCAGCAGCCAAGATTTAATCCCGAGCACTGAAGCTTTCTTT
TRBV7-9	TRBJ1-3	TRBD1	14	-	CASRTDREGNTIYF	TGTGCCAGCAGGACGGACAGGGAAGGGAACACCATATATTTT
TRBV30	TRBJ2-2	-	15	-	CAWSLLAGNTGELFF	TGTGCCTGGAGTCTCTTGGCGGGGAACACCGGGGAGCTGTTTTTT
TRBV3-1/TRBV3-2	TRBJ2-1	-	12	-	CASSLENNEQFF	TGTGCCAGCAGCCTCGAGAACAATGAGCAGTTCTTC
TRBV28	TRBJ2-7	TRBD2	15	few	CASSLKFGRAYEQYF	TGTGCCAGCAGTTTGAAGTTCGGGAGGGCCTACGAGCAGTACTTC
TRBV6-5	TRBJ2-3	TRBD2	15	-	CASSYRTSGTDTQYF	TGTGCCAGCAGTTACCGGACTAGCGGCACAGATACGCAGTATTTT
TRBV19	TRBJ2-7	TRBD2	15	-	CASTPRGGRSYEQYF	TGTGCCAGTACGCCCCGGGGGGGGCGGTCCTACGAGCAGTACTTC
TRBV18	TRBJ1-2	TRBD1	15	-	CASSRLQGIGYGYTF	TGTGCCAGCTCACGACTACAGGGGATCGGCTATGGCTACACCTTC
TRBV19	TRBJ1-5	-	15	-	CASSISGSVYQPQHF	TGTGCCAGTAGTATTTCGGGTAGCGTCTATCAGCCCCAGCATTTT
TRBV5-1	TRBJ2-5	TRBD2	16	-	CASSLVSGSGQETQYF	TGCGCCAGCAGCTTGGTAAGCGGGAGCGGCCAAGAGACCCAGTACTTC
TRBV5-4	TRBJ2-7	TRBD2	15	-	CASSLDYLAGEEQYF	TGTGCCAGCAGCTTGGATTACCTAGCGGGAGAGGAGCAGTACTTC
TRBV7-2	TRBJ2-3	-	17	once	CASSLNPRIAGTDTQYF	TGTGCCAGCAGCTTAAACCCTCGGATAGCTGGCACAGATACGCAGTATTTT
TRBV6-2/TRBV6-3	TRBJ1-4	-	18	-	CASSYDGRLGPTNEKLFF	TGTGCCAGCAGTTACGATGGGCGCTTGGGGCCAACTAATGAAAAACTGTTTTTT
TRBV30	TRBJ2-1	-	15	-	CAWRRTGSSYNEQFF	TGTGCCTGGAGAAGGACGGGAAGCTCCTACAATGAGCAGTTCTTC
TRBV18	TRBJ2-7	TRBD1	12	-	CASSLGQGEQYF	TGTGCCAGCTCACTTGGACAGGGTGAGCAGTACTTC
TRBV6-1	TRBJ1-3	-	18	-	CASSEVLLGQSSGNTIYF	TGTGCCAGCAGTGAAGTTCTGCTTGGACAGTCCTCTGGAAACACCATATATTTT
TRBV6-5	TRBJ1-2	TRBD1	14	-	CASRATGGGYGYTF	TGTGCCAGCAGGGCAACAGGGGGCGGATATGGCTACACCTTC
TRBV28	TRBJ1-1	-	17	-	CASSLAPQARMNTEAFF	TGTGCCAGCAGTTTGGCCCCTCAGGCGCGCATGAACACTGAAGCTTTCTTT
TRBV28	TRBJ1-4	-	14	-	CASSLQGIWEKLFF	TGTGCCAGCAGTTTACAGGGCATTTGGGAAAAACTGTTTTTT
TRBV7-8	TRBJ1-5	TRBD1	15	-	CASSWGQMNNQPQHF	TGTGCCAGCAGCTGGGGACAGATGAACAATCAGCCCCAGCATTTT
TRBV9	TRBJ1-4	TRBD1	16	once	CASSLGGTATNEKLFF	TGTGCCAGCAGCCTAGGTGGGACAGCTACTAATGAAAAACTGTTTTTT
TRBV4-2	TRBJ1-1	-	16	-	CASSQGGRGLNTEAFF	TGTGCCAGCAGCCAAGGGGGCAGGGGATTGAACACTGAAGCTTTCTTT